This TCR beta chain derives from a study of shared T cell receptors in the human thymus. TCRdb's table, derived via immunoSEQ multiplex PCR, lists solely in-frame clones and lacks some. The sample lists hundreds of thousands of clones, around 87% occurring once. Trimming shortened V by 2 bases and J by 3 bases, and 21 bases separated the two germline ends. CDR3 size: 17 residues. These same records also appear under a second study, on human thymus T cells. From that paper: The sample donors, healthy Finnish infants, were having corrective surgery for congenital heart defects. Resections removed during corrective heart surgery provided the thymus tissue used.

This chain links TRBV5-3 with TRBJ2-7; D is ambiguous. TRBV5-3 is labeled an ORF, and its function is uncertain. The receptor comes from a boy in the first two years of life with a congenital heart defect. The sample was thymocytes. This CDR3 is CARSLFVASTRSYEQYF. CDR3 in DNA: TGTGCCAGAAGCTTATTCGTAGCTTCAACGAGGAGCTACGAGCAGTACTTC.